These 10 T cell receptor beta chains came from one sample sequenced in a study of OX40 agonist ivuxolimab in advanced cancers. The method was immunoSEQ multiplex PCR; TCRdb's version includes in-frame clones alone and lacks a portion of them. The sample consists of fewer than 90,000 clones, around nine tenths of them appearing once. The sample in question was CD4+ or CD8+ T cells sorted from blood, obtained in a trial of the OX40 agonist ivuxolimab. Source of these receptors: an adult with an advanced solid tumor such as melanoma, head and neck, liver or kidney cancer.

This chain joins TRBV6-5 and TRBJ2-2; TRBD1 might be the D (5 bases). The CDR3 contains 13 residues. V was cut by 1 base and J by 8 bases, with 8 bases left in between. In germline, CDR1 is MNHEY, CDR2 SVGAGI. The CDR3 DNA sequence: TGTGCCAGCAGTTACTATCGGACAGGGGAGCTGTTTTTT. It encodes CASSYYRTGELFF.

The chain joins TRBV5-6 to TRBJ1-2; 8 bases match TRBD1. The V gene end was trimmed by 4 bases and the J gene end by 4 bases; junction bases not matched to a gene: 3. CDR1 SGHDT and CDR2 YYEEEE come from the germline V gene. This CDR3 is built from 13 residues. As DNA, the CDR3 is TGTGCCAGCAGCCCGGACAGGGTCTATGGCTACACCTTC. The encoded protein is CASSPDRVYGYTF.

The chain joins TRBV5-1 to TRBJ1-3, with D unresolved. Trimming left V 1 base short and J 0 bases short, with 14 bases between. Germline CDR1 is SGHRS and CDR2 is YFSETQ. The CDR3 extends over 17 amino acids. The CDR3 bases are TGCGCCAGCAGCTTGACCCACCCTACCGGCTCTGGAAACACCATATATTTT. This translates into CASSLTHPTGSGNTIYF.

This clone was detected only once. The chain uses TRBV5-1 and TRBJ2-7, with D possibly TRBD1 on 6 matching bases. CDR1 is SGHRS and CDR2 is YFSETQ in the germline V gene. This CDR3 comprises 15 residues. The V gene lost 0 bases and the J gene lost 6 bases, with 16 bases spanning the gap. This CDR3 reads CASSLDHRVISEQYF. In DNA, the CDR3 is TGCGCCAGCAGCTTGGACCACAGGGTGATAAGCGAGCAGTACTTC.

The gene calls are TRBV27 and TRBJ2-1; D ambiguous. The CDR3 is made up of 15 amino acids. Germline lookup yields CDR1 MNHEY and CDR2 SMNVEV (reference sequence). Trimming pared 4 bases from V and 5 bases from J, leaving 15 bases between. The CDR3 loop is CASSSLGRLHNEQFF. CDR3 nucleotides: TGTGCCAGCAGTTCATTAGGACGGTTACACAATGAGCAGTTCTTC.

The CDR3 DNA reads TGTGCCATCAGTGATATAGTCAGCGGCTCTGGAAACACCATATATTTT. Encoded protein: CAISDIVSGSGNTIYF. The chain employs TRBV10-3 and TRBJ1-3; D unresolved. The CDR3 spans 16 residues. In germline, CDR1 is ENHRY, CDR2 SYGVKD. Between the trimmed V and J ends, which lost 3 bases and 0 bases, there was a span of 12 bases.

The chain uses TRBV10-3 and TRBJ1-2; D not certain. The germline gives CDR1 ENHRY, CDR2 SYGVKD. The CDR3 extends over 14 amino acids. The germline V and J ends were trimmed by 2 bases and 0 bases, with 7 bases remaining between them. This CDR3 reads CAISEGAANYGYTF. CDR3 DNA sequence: TGTGCCATCAGTGAGGGTGCAGCTAACTATGGCTACACCTTC.

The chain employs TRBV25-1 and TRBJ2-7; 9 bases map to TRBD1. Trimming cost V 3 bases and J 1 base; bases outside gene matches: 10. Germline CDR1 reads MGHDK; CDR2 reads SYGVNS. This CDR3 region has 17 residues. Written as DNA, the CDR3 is TGTGCCAGCAGTGAGCCTGGGACAGGGAGTGGGTCCTACGAGCAGTACTTC. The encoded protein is CASSEPGTGSGSYEQYF.

The CDR3 loop is CASSLRSGFGYTF. The CDR3 region has the DNA TGTGCCAGCAGCCTACGGTCGGGGTTTGGCTACACCTTC. The V and J genes are TRBV7-9 and TRBJ1-2; no definite D call. The V end lost 5 bases, the J end lost 7 bases, and 14 bases lay between the germline ends. Germline CDR1 and CDR2: SEHNR and FQNEAQ (reference sequence). The CDR3 extends over 13 amino acids.

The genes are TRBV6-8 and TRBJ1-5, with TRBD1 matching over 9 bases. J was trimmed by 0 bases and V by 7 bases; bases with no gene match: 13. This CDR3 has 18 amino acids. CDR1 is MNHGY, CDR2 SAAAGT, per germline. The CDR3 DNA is TGTGCCAGCACCCTGAGGGGGACAGGGAACCCTAGCAATCAGCCCCAGCATTTT. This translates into CASTLRGTGNPSNQPQHF.